Below are 16 T cell receptor beta chains sequenced from a single sample in a study of T cell repertoires in cytomegalovirus infection. No antigen has been assigned to these receptors. TCRdb ran MiXCR on the reads and lists one entry per CDR3 protein. The sample shows approximately 1,000,000 distinct CDR3 sequences, about a third of them seen only once. The sequences come from cultured CD8+ T cells from PBMCs, collected from culture after CMV antigen stimulation. These receptors were taken from a human donor in good health (CMV status not recorded). Some clones in this sample may be carry-over from other donors' samples.

This clonotype appeared many times. The genes are TRBV7-2 and TRBJ2-4; D may be TRBD1 (6 bases). The CDR3 sequence is 12 residues long. Trimming left V 8 bases short and J 6 bases short, with 11 bases between. The germline gives CDR1 SGHTA, CDR2 FQGNSA. CDR3 sequence (DNA): TGTGCCAGCGCGACAGGAAGAAACATTCAGTACTTC. As protein: CASATGRNIQYF.

The V gene is TRBV12-3 or TRBV12-4, the J gene TRBJ2-5; 11 bases are shared with TRBD2. V was clipped by 0 bases and J by 3 bases; unmatched bases: 3. This CDR3 comprises 16 residues. The CDR3 coding sequence is TGTGCCAGCAGTTTAGCAGAACTAGCGGGGGAAGAGACCCAGTACTTC. This sequence encodes CASSLAELAGEETQYF.

The chain employs TRBV19 and TRBJ2-2, with 9 bases matching TRBD1. CDR1 LNHDA and CDR2 SQIVND come from the germline V gene (reference sequence). V was clipped by 5 bases and J by 5 bases; unmatched bases: 6. The CDR3 runs 15 residues. CDR3 loop: CASSPRQGETGELFF. In DNA form, the CDR3 reads TGTGCCAGTAGTCCGAGACAGGGGGAAACCGGGGAGCTGTTTTTT.

The chain uses TRBV6-6 and TRBJ2-3; no clear D gene. The CDR3 is made up of 15 amino acids. CDR1 is MNHNY and CDR2 is SVGAGI in the germline V gene (reference sequence). V gave up 7 bases and J gave up 2 bases, with 16 bases separating them. DNA of the CDR3: TGTGCCAGCAAAGTCCGTCGGCAGTCCACAGATACGCAGTATTTT. Translated, it gives CASKVRRQSTDTQYF.

The sample holds a few counts of this clonotype. The genes are TRBV2 and TRBJ1-1; D ambiguous. Trimming removed 3 bases at V and 1 base at J, with 9 bases between. The CDR3 runs to 14 residues. CDR1 SNHLY and CDR2 FYNNEI come from the germline V gene. The DNA of the CDR3 is TGTGCCAGCAGTGACTTACAGACGAACACTGAAGCTTTCTTT. Translation gives CASSDLQTNTEAFF.

Turning to this clonotype: With a much larger clone just one base away, this may be a read error. The chain joins TRBV7-6 to TRBJ1-1; perhaps TRBD1 as D (5 bases). The CDR3 runs to 18 residues. The V and J ends lost 3 bases and 1 base respectively, with 21 bases between them. The germline gives CDR1 SGHVS, CDR2 FNYEAQ. The CDR3 bases are TGTGCCAGCAGCTTCAAACCCTTTTCATGGGACCAGAACACTGAAGCTTTCTTT. Protein: CASSFKPFSWDQNTEAFF.

The sample holds many counts of this clonotype. The chain employs TRBV7-2 and TRBJ2-5; unclear D gene. Germline CDR1 and CDR2: SGHTA and FQGNSA. Trimming shortened V by 3 bases and J by 4 bases, and 9 bases separated the two germline ends. The CDR3 is 13 residues long. The CDR3 DNA reads as TGTGCCAGCAGCTTCCCCAATACAGAGACCCAGTACTTC. Its translation: CASSFPNTETQYF.

This clonotype was counted at least ten times. This chain connects TRBV7-9 to TRBJ2-5, with 11 bases lining up with TRBD2. CDR1 is SEHNR, CDR2 FQNEAQ, per germline (reference sequence). CDR3 length equals 15 residues. The junction had 2 bases not matched to a gene; V was cut back by 5 bases and J by 0 bases. For the CDR3, the DNA is TGTGCCAGCAGCCCGACTAGCGGGGACCAAGAGACCCAGTACTTC. This encodes CASSPTSGDQETQYF.

At least ten counts were recorded for this clonotype. V usage is TRBV7-9 and J usage is TRBJ2-1; weak D call: TRBD2 (5 bases). Trimming stripped 0 bases from V and 8 bases from J, with 5 bases between. This CDR3 has 12 residues. Germline V CDR1 and CDR2: SEHNR, FQNEAQ (reference sequence). The CDR3 sequence: CASSLARDEQFF. In DNA, the CDR3 is TGTGCCAGCAGCTTAGCGAGGGATGAGCAGTTCTTC. The whole variable domain, filled in from reference TRBV7-9 and TRBJ2-1, reads DTGVSQNPRHKITKRGQNVTFRCDPISEHNRLYWYRQTLGQGPEFLTYFQNEAQLEKSRLLSDRFSAERPKGSFSTLEIQRTEQGDSAMYLCASSLARDEQFFGPGTRLTVL.

This clonotype was detected ten times or more. The rearrangement uses TRBV7-6 and TRBJ1-5; D unresolved. Per the germline V gene, CDR1 is SGHVS and CDR2 is FNYEAQ. The CDR3 has 13 residues. V was clipped by 1 base and J by 5 bases, with 6 bases between them. CDR3 coding DNA: TGTGCCAGCAGCTTAGGGTTGGATCAGCCCCAGCATTTT. This translates into CASSLGLDQPQHF.

This clonotype was seen more than once but under ten times. J is TRBJ2-7 and V is TRBV19; D uncertain. Germline CDR1 and CDR2: LNHDA and SQIVND (reference sequence). CDR3 size: 14 residues. With 3 bases removed from V and 5 bases from J, the gap between germline ends came to 14 bases. In DNA form, the CDR3 reads TGTGCCAGTAGTATTGGCAGGCCCCAGGACGAGCAGTACTTC. Protein: CASSIGRPQDEQYF. Supplemented by reference TRBV19 and TRBJ2-7, the full variable domain reads DGGITQSPKYLFRKEGQNVTLSCEQNLNHDAMYWYRQDPGQGLRLIYYSQIVNDFQKGDIAEGYSVSREKKESFPLTVTSAQKNPTAFYLCASSIGRPQDEQYFGPGTRLTVT.

This clonotype appeared a few times. V usage is TRBV7-2 and J usage is TRBJ2-7; D might be TRBD1 (5 bases). Trimming removed 2 bases at V and 3 bases at J, with 11 bases between. Looked up from germline, CDR1 is SGHTA and CDR2 is FQGNSA. This CDR3 has 14 amino acids. CDR3 sequence: CASSLKQVFYEQYF. The CDR3 DNA sequence: TGTGCCAGCAGCTTAAAACAGGTCTTCTACGAGCAGTACTTC.

This sequence joins TRBV6-1 and TRBJ1-1; D call uncertain. Per the germline V gene, CDR1 is MNHNS and CDR2 is SASEGT. The CDR3 totals 13 residues. V lost 6 bases and J 1 base, leaving 9 bases between the germline ends. CDR3 amino acids: CASREVGNTEAFF. CDR3 in DNA: TGTGCCAGCAGGGAGGTGGGGAACACTGAAGCTTTCTTT.

At least ten counts were recorded for this clonotype. This chain joins TRBV7-8 and TRBJ2-3, with 9 bases aligning to TRBD2. Germline CDR1 SGHVS, CDR2 FQNEAQ. This CDR3 has 18 amino acids. Trimming took 2 bases from V and 3 from J; bases not matched to a gene: 12. In DNA form, the CDR3 reads TGTGCCAGCAGCTTAAAATGGATGGGCGGGGGGGCTACAGATACGCAGTATTTT. Protein: CASSLKWMGGGATDTQYF.

The chain employs TRBV11-2 and TRBJ1-2; TRBD1 is a possible D gene (6 bases). This CDR3 has 19 amino acids. CDR1 and CDR2 from the germline V gene are SGHAT and FQNNGV. V lost 0 bases, J lost 3 bases, and 23 bases lay in between. CDR3 in amino acids: CASSLDFGTYRLADYGYTF. DNA for the CDR3: TGTGCCAGCAGCTTAGACTTCGGGACATACCGTCTGGCGGACTATGGCTACACCTTC.

This clonotype was seen more than once but under ten times. Written as DNA, the CDR3 is TGTGCCACCAGCCATACCATCACCCAAATTGGAGAATTAGGAAACACCATATATTTT. Translation gives CATSHTITQIGELGNTIYF. The chain employs TRBV15 and TRBJ1-3; D unclear. Germline V gene lookup returns CDR1 LNHNV and CDR2 YYDKDF (reference sequence). This CDR3 has 19 residues. V was pared by 5 bases and J by 4 bases, with 27 bases between. Supplemented by reference TRBV15 and TRBJ1-3, the full variable domain reads DAMVIQNPRYQVTQFGKPVTLSCSQTLNHNVMYWYQQKSSQAPKLLFHYYDKDFNNEADTPDNFQSRRPNTSFCFLDIRSPGLGDTAMYLCATSHTITQIGELGNTIYFGEGSWLTVV.